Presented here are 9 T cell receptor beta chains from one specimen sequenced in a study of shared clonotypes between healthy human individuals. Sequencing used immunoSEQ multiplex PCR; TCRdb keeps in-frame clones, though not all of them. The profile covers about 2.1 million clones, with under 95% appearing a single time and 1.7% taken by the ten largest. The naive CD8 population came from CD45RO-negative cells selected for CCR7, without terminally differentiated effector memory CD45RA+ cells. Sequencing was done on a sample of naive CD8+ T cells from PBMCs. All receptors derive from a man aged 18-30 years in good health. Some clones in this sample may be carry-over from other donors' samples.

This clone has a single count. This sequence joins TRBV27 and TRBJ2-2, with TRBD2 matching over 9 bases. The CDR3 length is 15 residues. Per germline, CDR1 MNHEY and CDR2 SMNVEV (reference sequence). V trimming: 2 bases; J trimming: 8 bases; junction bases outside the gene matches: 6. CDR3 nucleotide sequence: TGTGCCAGCAGTTTAGGCGCTAGCGGGAAGGGGGAGCTGTTTTTT. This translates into CASSLGASGKGELFF.

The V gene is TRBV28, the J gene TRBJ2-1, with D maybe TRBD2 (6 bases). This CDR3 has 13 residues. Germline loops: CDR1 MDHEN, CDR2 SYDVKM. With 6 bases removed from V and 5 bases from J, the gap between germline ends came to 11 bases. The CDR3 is CASSRDSNNEQFF. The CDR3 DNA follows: TGTGCCAGCAGCCGGGACTCAAACAATGAGCAGTTCTTC.

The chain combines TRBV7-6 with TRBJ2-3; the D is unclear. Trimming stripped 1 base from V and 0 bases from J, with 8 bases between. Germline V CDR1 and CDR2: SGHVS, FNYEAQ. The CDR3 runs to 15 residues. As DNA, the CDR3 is TGTGCCAGCAGCTTAGGGGTTGGGAGCACAGATACGCAGTATTTT. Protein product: CASSLGVGSTDTQYF.

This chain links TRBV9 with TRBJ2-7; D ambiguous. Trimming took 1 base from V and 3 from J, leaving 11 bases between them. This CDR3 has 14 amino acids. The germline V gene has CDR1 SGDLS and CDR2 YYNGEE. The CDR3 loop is CASSVSLEIYEQYF. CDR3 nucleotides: TGTGCCAGCAGCGTATCTCTGGAGATCTACGAGCAGTACTTC.

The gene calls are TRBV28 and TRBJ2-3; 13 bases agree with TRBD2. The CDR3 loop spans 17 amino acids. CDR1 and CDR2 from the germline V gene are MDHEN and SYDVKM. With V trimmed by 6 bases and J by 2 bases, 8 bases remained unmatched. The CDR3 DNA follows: TGTGCCAGCAGCTCCGGGACTAGCGGGACCAACACAGATACGCAGTATTTT. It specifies CASSSGTSGTNTDTQYF.

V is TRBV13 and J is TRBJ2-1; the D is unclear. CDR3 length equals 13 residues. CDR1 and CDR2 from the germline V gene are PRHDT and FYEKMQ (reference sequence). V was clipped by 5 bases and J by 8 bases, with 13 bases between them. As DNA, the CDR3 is TGTGCCAGCAGCCCCGGGCCGGGCGATGAGCAGTTCTTC. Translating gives CASSPGPGDEQFF.

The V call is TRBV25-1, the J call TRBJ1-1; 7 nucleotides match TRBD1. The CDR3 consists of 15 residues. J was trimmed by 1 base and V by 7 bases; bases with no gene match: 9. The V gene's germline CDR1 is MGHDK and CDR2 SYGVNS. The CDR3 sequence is CASTLGNRGNTEAFF. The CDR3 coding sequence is TGTGCCAGCACCCTAGGAAACAGGGGGAACACTGAAGCTTTCTTT.

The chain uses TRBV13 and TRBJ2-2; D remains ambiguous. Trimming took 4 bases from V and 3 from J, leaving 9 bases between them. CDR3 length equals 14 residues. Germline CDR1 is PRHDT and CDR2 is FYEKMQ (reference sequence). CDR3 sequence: CASSSLLYTGELFF. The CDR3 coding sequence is TGTGCCAGCAGCTCACTACTCTACACCGGGGAGCTGTTTTTT.

The CDR3 coding sequence is TGTGCCACCAGCAGAGAGAGGGCAACTAATGAAAAACTGTTTTTT. Residues: CATSRERATNEKLFF. The genes are TRBV15 and TRBJ1-4, with D uncertain. The CDR3 covers 15 residues. V was shortened by 0 bases and J by 0 bases, with 5 bases between the two germline ends. Germline assignment: CDR1 LNHNV and CDR2 YYDKDF (reference sequence). Using reference TRBV15 and TRBJ1-4 for the parts outside the CDR3, the full variable domain is DAMVIQNPRYQVTQFGKPVTLSCSQTLNHNVMYWYQQKSSQAPKLLFHYYDKDFNNEADTPDNFQSRRPNTSFCFLDIRSPGLGDTAMYLCATSRERATNEKLFFGSGTQLSVL.